The entry that follows covers one T cell receptor (beta chain) sequence. Libraries were prepared by immunoSEQ multiplex PCR; TCRdb keeps only in-frame clonotypes and omits some of them. The sample yields some 31,000 clones, approximately 92% seen once. This sample is drawn from a study of technical replicates of blood from a few donors. There are 12 residues in the CDR3. Germline V gene data show CDR1 as SEHNR and CDR2 as FQNEAQ (reference sequence). V was pared by 3 bases and J by 3 bases, with 5 bases between. V gene TRBV7-9 combines with J gene TRBJ2-5; TRBD2 is a possible D gene (5 bases). This TCR was sampled from a human donor in good health. Some clones in this sample may be carry-over from other donors' samples. The specimen sequenced was PBMCs. This CDR3 reads CASSFGEETQYF. The CDR3 DNA is TGTGCCAGCAGCTTCGGGGAAGAGACCCAGTACTTC.